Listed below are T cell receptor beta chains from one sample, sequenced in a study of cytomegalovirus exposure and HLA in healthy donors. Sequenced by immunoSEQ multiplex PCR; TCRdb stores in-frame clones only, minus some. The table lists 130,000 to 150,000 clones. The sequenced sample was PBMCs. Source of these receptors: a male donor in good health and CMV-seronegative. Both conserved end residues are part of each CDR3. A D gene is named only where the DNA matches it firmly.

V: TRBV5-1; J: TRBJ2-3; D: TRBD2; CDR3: CASSPPSGRALDTQYF; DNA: TGCGCCAGCAGCCCACCCAGCGGGAGGGCCTTAGATACGCAGTATTTT
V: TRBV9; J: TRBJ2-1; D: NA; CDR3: CASSLGGGQFF; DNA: TGTGCCAGCAGCCTAGGGGGAGGGCAGTTCTTC
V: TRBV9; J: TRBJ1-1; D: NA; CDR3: CASSVVGGVNTEAFF; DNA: TGTGCCAGCAGCGTGGTGGGGGGGGTGAACACTGAAGCTTTCTTT
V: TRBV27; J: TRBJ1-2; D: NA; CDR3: CASSFNGLLNGYTF; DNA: TGTGCCAGCAGTTTCAACGGACTCCTAAATGGCTACACCTTC
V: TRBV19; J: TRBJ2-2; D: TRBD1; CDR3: CASSILTGGPGELFF; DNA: TGTGCCAGTAGTATATTAACAGGGGGCCCCGGGGAGCTGTTTTTT
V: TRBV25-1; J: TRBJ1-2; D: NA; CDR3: CASSDDNKVNGYTF; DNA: TGTGCCAGCAGTGATGACAATAAGGTCAACGGCTACACCTTC
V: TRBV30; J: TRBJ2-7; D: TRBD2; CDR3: CAWMSGGAYEQYF; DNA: TGTGCCTGGATGAGCGGGGGCGCCTACGAGCAGTACTTC
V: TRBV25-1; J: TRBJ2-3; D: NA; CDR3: CASRGGSGTDTQYF; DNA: TGTGCCAGCAGGGGGGGAAGTGGCACAGATACGCAGTATTTT
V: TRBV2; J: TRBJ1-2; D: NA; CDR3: CASRGGLTSYGYTF; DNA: TGTGCCAGCAGGGGAGGCTTAACCTCCTATGGCTACACCTTC
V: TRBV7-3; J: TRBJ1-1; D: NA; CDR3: CASSRQKNTEAFF; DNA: TGTGCCAGCAGCCGACAGAAGAACACTGAAGCTTTCTTT
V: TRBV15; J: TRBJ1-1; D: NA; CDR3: CATSRGGGKGTEAFF; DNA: TGTGCCACCAGCAGAGGAGGAGGGAAGGGGACTGAAGCTTTCTTT
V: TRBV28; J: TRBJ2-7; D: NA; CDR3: CASSPGRNSRGASSYEQYF; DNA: TGTGCCAGCAGCCCTGGGAGGAACTCTCGAGGGGCTAGCTCCTACGAGCAGTACTTC
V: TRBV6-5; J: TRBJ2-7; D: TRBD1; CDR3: CASSSDRGVYEQYF; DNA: TGTGCCAGCAGTTCAGACAGGGGTGTCTACGAGCAGTACTTC
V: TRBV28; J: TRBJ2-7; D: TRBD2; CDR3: CASSSGGSSYEQYF; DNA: TGTGCCAGCAGTTCCGGCGGGAGCTCCTACGAGCAGTACTTC
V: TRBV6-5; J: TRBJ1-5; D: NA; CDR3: CASSYDGHPNQPQHF; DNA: TGTGCCAGCAGTTACGATGGACATCCAAATCAGCCCCAGCATTTT
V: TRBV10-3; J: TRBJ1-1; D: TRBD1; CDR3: CAISQSDRGTEAFF; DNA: TGTGCCATCAGTCAGTCGGACAGGGGCACTGAAGCTTTCTTT
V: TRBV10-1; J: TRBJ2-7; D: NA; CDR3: CASSRDSSYEQYF; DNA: TGCGCCAGCAGCAGGGACTCCTCCTACGAGCAGTACTTC
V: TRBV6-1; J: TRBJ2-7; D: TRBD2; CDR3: CASSLLAETYEQYF; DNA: TGTGCCAGCAGTCTACTAGCGGAGACCTACGAGCAGTACTTC
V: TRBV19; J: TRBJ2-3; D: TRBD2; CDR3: CATDTGTSGRAAQYF; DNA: TGTGCCACCGATACCGGGACTAGCGGGAGGGCCGCGCAGTATTTT
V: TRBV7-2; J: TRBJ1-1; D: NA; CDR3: CASSLLPGKVMMNTEAFF; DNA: TGTGCCAGCAGCTTACTCCCAGGGAAGGTTATGATGAACACTGAAGCTTTCTTT
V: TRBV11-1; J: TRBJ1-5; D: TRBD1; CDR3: CASSAGTGGLNQPQHF; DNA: TGTGCCAGCAGCGCCGGGACAGGTGGCCTCAATCAGCCCCAGCATTTT
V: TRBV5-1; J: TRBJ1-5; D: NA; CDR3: CASSLTGISNQPQHF; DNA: TGCGCCAGCAGCTTGACAGGGATTAGCAATCAGCCCCAGCATTTT